These 22 T cell receptor beta chains came from one sample sequenced in a study of low-dose radiotherapy and immunotherapy resistance in tumors. Time point defined: before trial treatment. Primers targeting TRAV and TRBV primed first-strand cDNA, covering alpha and beta chains. TCR amplification used about 20 PCR cycles, a constant-region primer and a V-primer adapter. TCRdb itself ran the reads through MiXCR, one entry per CDR3 protein. Altogether some 57,000 distinct CDR3 sequences are present, under 30% being singletons, with the ten largest covering about 6%. This specimen was PBMCs, taken before treatment. The origin of the receptors is a male donor with prostate cancer.

This clonotype was counted ten times or more. The rearrangement links TRBV5-6 to TRBJ2-5, with D tentatively TRBD1 (6 bases). V was shortened by 4 bases and J by 1 base, with 11 bases between the two germline ends. This CDR3 has 14 residues. Germline V gives CDR1 SGHDT, CDR2 YYEEEE. CDR3 residues: CASSPRDTQETQYF. CDR3 nucleotides: TGTGCCAGCAGCCCTCGGGACACCCAAGAGACCCAGTACTTC. The complete variable domain, with remaining parts taken from reference TRBV5-6 and TRBJ2-5, reads DAGVTQSPTHLIKTRGQQVTLRCSPKSGHDTVSWYQQALGQGPQFIFQYYEEEERQRGNFPDRFSGHQFPNYSSELNVNALLLGDSALYLCASSPRDTQETQYFGPGTRLLVL.

A remark on this clonotype: Being one base from a much bigger clone, this may be a read error. The V and J genes are TRBV6-2 or TRBV6-3 and TRBJ2-1, with 7 bases fitting TRBD2. Losses at the gene ends were 2 bases for V and 10 bases for J; bases not matched to a gene: 11. CDR3 length equals 15 residues. The V gene's germline CDR1 is MNHEY and CDR2 SVGEGT. CDR3 nucleotide sequence: TGTGCCAGCAGTTACGTAGCGGGTTACTCCTACGAGCAGTTCTTC. Its translation: CASSYVAGYSYEQFF.

This clonotype appeared a few times. Its ends do not fully match the called genes, so a read error is possible. J is TRBJ2-1 and V is TRBV20-1; tentative D call: TRBD2 (6 bases). This CDR3 comprises 17 residues. CDR1 is DFQATT and CDR2 is SNEGSKA in the germline V gene (reference sequence). The CDR3 nucleotides read TGTAGTGCTAGAGATATGTTCGAGGCGGGGACCTACAATGAGCAGTTCTTC. Its protein product is CSARDMFEAGTYNEQFF.

This clonotype was counted ten times or more. This sequence joins TRBV28 and TRBJ2-1; D not resolved. The V gene's germline CDR1 is MDHEN and CDR2 SYDVKM. The CDR3 has 16 amino acids. Deletions cut 8 bases from V and 5 bases from J, with 22 bases between. The CDR3, as DNA: TGTGCCAGCCAAGCTTCCCTCAGCCTTGCCAACAATGAGCAGTTCTTC. This translates into CASQASLSLANNEQFF.

Ten or more counts support this clonotype. The chain couples TRBV18 to TRBJ1-3; TRBD1 matches at 7 bases. The germline gives CDR1 KGHSH, CDR2 LQKENI. The CDR3 loop spans 17 amino acids. V shed 3 bases, J shed 4 bases, and the junction held 12 bases outside the gene matches. In DNA, the CDR3 is TGTGCCAGCTCACCCCTCGGGAGGGGGCCGCGGGGAAACACCATATATTTT. Amino acids: CASSPLGRGPRGNTIYF.

The chain employs TRBV7-9 and TRBJ2-2; TRBD2 matches at 8 bases. The CDR3 has 15 residues. Germline CDR1 reads SEHNR; CDR2 reads FQNEAQ (reference sequence). The ends lost 5 bases at V and 5 bases at J; junction bases unmatched: 7. In DNA form, the CDR3 reads TGTGCCAGCAGCGTGAGCGGGAGTGGTACCGGGGAGCTGTTTTTT. This encodes CASSVSGSGTGELFF.

There are many counts of this clonotype. The chain has TRBV11-3 and TRBJ2-7; D ambiguous. V lost 0 bases and J 2 bases, leaving 14 bases between the germline ends. Germline V gene data show CDR1 as SGHNT and CDR2 as YENEEA. The CDR3 length is 16 residues. CDR3 in amino acids: CASSLDPVHGAYEQYF. The CDR3 DNA sequence: TGTGCCAGCAGCTTAGACCCGGTCCATGGGGCCTACGAGCAGTACTTC.

This clonotype was counted ten times or more. The chain combines TRBV15 with TRBJ2-2, with 7 bases identical to TRBD1. The CDR3 covers 13 residues. With 2 bases clipped from V and 6 bases from J, the junction kept 0 bases outside the gene matches. The V gene's germline CDR1 is LNHNV and CDR2 YYDKDF (reference sequence). The CDR3 DNA sequence: TGTGCCACCAGCAGAAGGGGGCCCGGGGAGCTGTTTTTT. Amino acids: CATSRRGPGELFF.

There are many counts of this clonotype. The V and J genes are TRBV11-2 and TRBJ2-7, with 7 nucleotides matching TRBD1. After removal of 4 bases from V and 2 bases from J, the junction contained 8 bases not matched to a gene. The germline gives CDR1 SGHAT, CDR2 FQNNGV. The CDR3 covers 15 residues. CDR3 sequence (DNA): TGTGCCAGCAGCTCCCTCCGGGACAGAACCTACGAGCAGTACTTC. It codes for CASSSLRDRTYEQYF.

The chain uses TRBV12-3 or TRBV12-4 and TRBJ2-1; 7 bases fit TRBD2. The CDR3 covers 14 residues. V shed 8 bases and J 4 bases; nucleotides not matched to a gene: 8. The CDR3 loop reads CASLRAGLYNEQFF. CDR3 bases: TGTGCCAGCCTTCGGGCGGGACTATACAATGAGCAGTTCTTC.

This clonotype was detected only once. V is TRBV28 and J is TRBJ2-6; tentative D call: TRBD2 (6 bases). The length of the CDR3 is 16 residues. Germline V CDR1 and CDR2: MDHEN, SYDVKM. V was cut by 6 bases and J by 4 bases, with 16 bases left in between. The CDR3 loop is CASRVAPAGGANVLTF. As DNA, the CDR3 is TGTGCCAGCAGGGTGGCTCCGGCGGGAGGGGCCAACGTCCTGACTTTC.

The sample holds many counts of this clonotype. V is TRBV28 and J is TRBJ2-7, with D hard to call. Trimming stripped 4 bases from V and 7 bases from J, with 11 bases between. Germline V CDR1 and CDR2: MDHEN, SYDVKM. The CDR3 contains 12 residues. The CDR3 region has the DNA TGTGCCAGCAGTTCACGTACCGGGGAGCAGTACTTC. This codes for CASSSRTGEQYF.

This clonotype was seen repeatedly, ten times or more. This chain connects TRBV20-1 to TRBJ2-5; 9 positions match TRBD1. Germline-derived CDR1 and CDR2 are DFQATT and SNEGSKA (reference sequence). This CDR3 is 15 amino acids long. V gave up 3 bases and J gave up 4 bases; unmatched junction bases: 9. The CDR3, as DNA: TGCAGTGCTAGCCGCGACAGGGGGATAAGAGAGACCCAGTACTTC. Translated, it gives CSASRDRGIRETQYF.

This chain uses TRBV9 with TRBJ1-5, with unresolved D. The CDR3 is made up of 11 amino acids. The V gene's germline CDR1 is SGDLS and CDR2 YYNGEE. V shed 4 bases and J shed 6 bases, with 5 bases lying between them. CDR3 DNA sequence: TGTGCCAGCAGCAGTAGTCAGCCCCAGCATTTT. It codes for CASSSSQPQHF.

This clonotype was seen repeatedly, ten times or more. The chain recombines TRBV6-2 or TRBV6-3 with TRBJ2-2, with a tentative D call TRBD2 (6 bases). Per germline, CDR1 MNHEY and CDR2 SVGEGT. This CDR3 spans 16 amino acids. Trimming shortened V by 5 bases and J by 3 bases, and 16 bases separated the two germline ends. The CDR3 is CASSPPLRLDTGELFF. CDR3 sequence (DNA): TGTGCCAGCAGTCCCCCCCTGAGACTAGACACCGGGGAGCTGTTTTTT.

This clonotype was detected a few times. The CDR3 region is CASSLEEGGAGMPLQPQHF. The DNA for the CDR3 is TGTGCCAGCTCACTCGAGGAAGGAGGAGCAGGTATGCCTCTTCAGCCCCAGCATTTT. The rearrangement links TRBV18 to TRBJ1-5, with no clear D. The ends were cut back, 4 bases at V and 6 bases at J, with 28 bases in the middle. The length of the CDR3 is 19 residues. Germline CDR1 and CDR2: KGHSH and LQKENI.

This clonotype is medium-sized in the sample. The V and J genes are TRBV19 and TRBJ2-5; TRBD1 or TRBD2 may be the D gene (5 bases each). This CDR3 region has 16 residues. Trimming pared 5 bases from V and 1 base from J, leaving 17 bases between. CDR1 and CDR2 (germline): LNHDA, SQIVND (reference sequence). CDR3: CASSWTGRGTQETQYF. CDR3 nucleotide sequence: TGTGCCAGTAGTTGGACGGGAAGGGGAACCCAAGAGACCCAGTACTTC.

At least ten counts were recorded for this clonotype. The chain joins TRBV4-1 to TRBJ1-1; D remains unclear. The V and J ends lost 3 bases and 1 base respectively, with 9 bases between them. Per germline, CDR1 MGHRA and CDR2 YSYEKL. This CDR3 comprises 14 residues. CDR3 residues: CASSQDGGNTEAFF. In DNA form, the CDR3 reads TGCGCCAGCAGCCAGGACGGCGGGAACACTGAAGCTTTCTTT.

The chain is built from TRBV9 and TRBJ2-4; 10 positions agree with TRBD1. The CDR3 contains 14 residues. Unmatched junction bases numbered 4, after V lost 4 bases and J lost 6 bases. Germline V gives CDR1 SGDLS, CDR2 YYNGEE. CDR3 nucleotide sequence: TGTGCCAGCAGCCCCGGGACAGGGGCAAACATTCAGTACTTC. Its translation: CASSPGTGANIQYF.

This clonotype was seen many times. The chain has TRBV15 and TRBJ1-1, with D possibly matching TRBD1 (6 bases). Trimming took off 0 bases at V and 7 bases at J, with 12 bases between the two ends. The CDR3 has 14 residues. From germline, CDR1 is LNHNV and CDR2 YYDKDF (reference sequence). CDR3 nucleotide sequence: TGTGCCACCAGCAGAGATTCAGGGGTCTATGAAGCTTTCTTT. This translates into CATSRDSGVYEAFF.

The rearrangement uses TRBV11-2 and TRBJ2-1, with D maybe TRBD1 (5 bases). The CDR3 contains 8 residues. Per germline, CDR1 SGHAT and CDR2 FQNNGV. Here the CDR3 reads CGGAEQFF. Written as DNA, the CDR3 is TGTGGTGGGGCTGAGCAGTTCTTC.

This clonotype was observed at least ten times. The J gene is TRBJ2-1, the V gene TRBV5-1, with TRBD2 matching 13 bases. The junction had 3 bases not matched to a gene; V was cut back by 4 bases and J by 5 bases. CDR1 is SGHRS, CDR2 YFSETQ, per germline. The CDR3 loop spans 15 amino acids. This chain's CDR3 is CASSRTSGGNNEQFF. CDR3 coding DNA: TGCGCCAGCAGCCGGACTAGCGGGGGTAACAATGAGCAGTTCTTC.